This is a list of T cell receptor beta chains from one sample in a study of T cell responses to AZD1222 COVID-19 vaccine. Only in-frame clones appear in the TCRdb table, and some are missing; sequencing was by immunoSEQ multiplex PCR. The sample contains roughly 91,000 clones, roughly nine tenths of which appear only once. Sequencing was performed on peripheral blood, taken on day 0 of AZD1222 vaccination. The source is an adult in good health. CDR3s include the opening cysteine and the closing phenylalanine or tryptophan. The order of the fields is J gene, V gene, clone size, D gene, CDR3 protein, CDR3 DNA. D genes are given only for firm matches. Some rows have no size entry. The others give once, few or many, or a class for an expanded clone.

>TRBJ2-6|TRBV18|NA|NA
CASSPPSGANVLTF
TGTGCCAGCTCCCCCCCTTCTGGGGCCAACGTCCTGACTTTC
>TRBJ1-3|TRBV7-2|NA|NA
CASSLDGSSGNTIYF
TGTGCCAGCAGCTTAGACGGGAGCTCTGGAAACACCATATATTTT
>TRBJ2-1|TRBV24-1|NA|TRBD1
CATRRGQGGNEQFF
TGTGCCACCAGGAGGGGACAGGGAGGTAATGAGCAGTTCTTC
>TRBJ2-6|TRBV7-2|NA|NA
CASSPGSRLSGANVLTF
TGTGCCAGCAGCCCTGGTTCACGCCTCTCTGGGGCCAACGTCCTGACTTTC
>TRBJ2-3|TRBV5-1|NA|TRBD2
CASSAASGGPDTDTQYF
TGCGCCAGCAGCGCCGCTAGCGGGGGGCCTGACACAGATACGCAGTATTTT
>TRBJ1-5|TRBV11-3|NA|NA
CASSIRGNQPQHF
TGTGCCAGCAGCATCCGGGGGAATCAGCCCCAGCATTTT
>TRBJ2-5|TRBV5-1|NA|TRBD2
CASTLGGRAEETQYF
TGTGCCAGCACACTAGGCGGGAGGGCCGAGGAGACCCAGTACTTC
>TRBJ1-3|TRBV19|NA|NA
CASSMPAGAGNTIYF
TGTGCCAGTAGTATGCCTGCAGGGGCTGGAAACACCATATATTTT
>TRBJ1-5|TRBV19|few|TRBD1
CASTPGQGALQPQHF
TGTGCCAGTACCCCGGGACAGGGAGCCCTTCAGCCCCAGCATTTT
>TRBJ1-2|TRBV30|NA|NA
CACFLEGLRTF
NA
>TRBJ1-2|TRBV12-3/TRBV12-4|NA|NA
CASSRGDGGYTF
TGTGCCAGCAGTCGAGGGGACGGGGGCTACACCTTC
>TRBJ2-5|TRBV12-3/TRBV12-4|few|NA
CASSPRLGETQYF
TGTGCCAGCAGTCCTAGACTAGGGGAGACCCAGTACTTC
>TRBJ2-3|TRBV14|NA|TRBD1
CASSTWTGIPTDTQYF
TGTGCCAGCAGCACCTGGACAGGAATTCCTACAGATACGCAGTATTTT
>TRBJ1-2|TRBV5-1|NA|NA
CASSITTGNYGYTF
TGCGCCAGCAGTATTACGACGGGTAACTATGGCTACACCTTC
>TRBJ2-5|TRBV10-2|NA|NA
CASSDRGPQETQYF
TGCGCCAGCAGTGATCGAGGGCCCCAAGAGACCCAGTACTTC
>TRBJ2-5|TRBV28|NA|NA
CASSLPHGAGSQETQYF
TGTGCCAGCAGTTTACCCCACGGGGCAGGATCCCAAGAGACCCAGTACTTC
>TRBJ2-5|TRBV24-1|NA|TRBD1
CATSDLVTGGAETQYF
TGTGCCACCAGTGATTTGGTGACAGGGGGGGCGGAGACCCAGTACTTC
>TRBJ2-2|TRBV7-6|once|NA
CASSPESPYTGNGELFF
TGTGCCAGCAGCCCAGAGTCGCCCTACACAGGGAACGGGGAGCTGTTTTTT